These 25 T cell receptor beta chains were sequenced from one sample in a study of neurological immune-mediated disorders. MiXCR, applied by TCRdb to the 5' RACE reads, yields one record per CDR3 protein. The sample holds 55,000 to 75,000 distinct CDR3 sequences, less than 5.5% seen once. Sequenced sample: PBMCs. The receptors come from a woman between 25 and 40 years old with multiple sclerosis.

This clonotype was observed at least ten times. Here the CDR3 reads CSVDQGADTQYF. The CDR3 nucleotides read TGCAGCGTTGATCAGGGCGCAGATACGCAGTATTTT. This chain joins TRBV29-1 and TRBJ2-3; possibly TRBD1 for D (5 bases). Germline lookup yields CDR1 SQVTM and CDR2 ANQGSEA. Between the trimmed V and J ends, which lost 3 bases and 4 bases, there was a span of 8 bases. This CDR3 has 12 amino acids.

This clonotype was detected a few times. In nucleotides, the CDR3 is TGTGCCAGCAGCTCACAGCCATTGGGGGAGTACACCTTC. The encoded protein is CASSSQPLGEYTF. V and J are TRBV5-4 and TRBJ1-2; tentative D call: TRBD1 (5 bases). The V and J ends lost 3 bases and 11 bases respectively, with 17 bases between them. CDR3 size: 13 residues. The germline gives CDR1 SGHNT, CDR2 YYREEE (reference sequence).

This clonotype was counted at least ten times. The chain combines TRBV29-1 with TRBJ2-1, with D possibly TRBD2 on 6 matching bases. Between the trimmed V and J ends, which lost 2 bases and 15 bases, there was a span of 20 bases. Germline V gives CDR1 SQVTM, CDR2 ANQGSEA. The length of the CDR3 is 13 residues. CDR3 coding DNA: TGCAGCGTTGAATCCGACGCGGGACCCTTTCCGTTCTTC. Its protein product is CSVESDAGPFPFF.

The chain recombines TRBV5-5 with TRBJ1-3; possibly TRBD1 for D (5 bases). V lost 3 bases and J 1 base, leaving 17 bases between the germline ends. Germline V gene sequence: CDR1 SGHKS, CDR2 YYEKEE (reference sequence). The CDR3 length is 17 residues. DNA for the CDR3: TGTGCCAGCAGCTCGGTGTCAGGGAGGTTGTCTGGAAACACCATATATTTT. Protein sequence: CASSSVSGRLSGNTIYF.

This clonotype appeared many times. J is TRBJ2-5 and V is TRBV20-1; 10 bases align to TRBD2. The CDR3 runs 20 residues. Germline V gene lookup returns CDR1 DFQATT and CDR2 SNEGSKA (reference sequence). Trimming cost V 3 bases and J 1 base; bases outside gene matches: 20. DNA of the CDR3: TGCAGTGCTAGGAGTTTCCTTCGCCTTCGGACTAGCGGAACCCAAGAGACCCAGTACTTC. As protein: CSARSFLRLRTSGTQETQYF.

This clonotype was picked up many times. The chain links TRBV27 to TRBJ1-1; tentatively, D is TRBD1 (6 bases). Trimming pared 3 bases from V and 1 base from J, leaving 9 bases between. The germline gives CDR1 MNHEY, CDR2 SMNVEV (reference sequence). The CDR3 has 14 amino acids. Here the CDR3 reads CASSLGTTNTEAFF. As DNA, the CDR3 is TGTGCCAGCAGTTTGGGGACAACGAACACTGAAGCTTTCTTT.

This clonotype was counted many times. J is TRBJ2-4 and V is TRBV12-3 or TRBV12-4; the D call may be TRBD1 or TRBD2 (5 bases each). This CDR3 contains 11 residues. V dropped 3 bases and J dropped 8 bases, with 5 bases sitting between them. The DNA for the CDR3 is TGTGCCAGCAGTTTGGGGGACATTCAGTACTTC. It encodes CASSLGDIQYF.

This clonotype was seen many times. The chain combines TRBV20-1 with TRBJ2-3, with D perhaps matching TRBD1 (5 bases). V lost 3 bases to trimming and J lost 2 bases, with 18 bases between them. This CDR3 is built from 16 residues. Looked up from germline, CDR1 is DFQATT and CDR2 is SNEGSKA (reference sequence). Here the CDR3 DNA reads TGCAGTGCTAGGGGGCTCTTCCCAGGCCTCACAGATACGCAGTATTTT. It is translated as CSARGLFPGLTDTQYF.

This clonotype appeared many times. The rearrangement links TRBV7-2 to TRBJ2-3; D is unresolved. The V and J ends lost 1 base and 3 bases respectively, with 8 bases between them. This CDR3 has 14 amino acids. The germline gives CDR1 SGHTA, CDR2 FQGNSA. CDR3 sequence reads: CASSLERATDTQYF. The CDR3 DNA sequence: TGTGCCAGCAGCTTAGAACGAGCAACAGATACGCAGTATTTT. Using reference TRBV7-2 and TRBJ2-3 for the parts outside the CDR3, the full variable domain is GAGVSQSPSNKVTEKGKDVELRCDPISGHTALYWYRQSLGQGLEFLIYFQGNSAPDKSGLPSDRFSAERTGGSVSTLTIQRTQQEDSAVYLCASSLERATDTQYFGPGTRLTVL.

This clonotype was found many times. V usage is TRBV2 and J usage is TRBJ1-1; D is uncertain. The CDR3 covers 11 residues. CDR1 and CDR2 from the germline V gene are SNHLY and FYNNEI. V shed 2 bases and J shed 4 bases, with 2 bases lying between them. The CDR3 is CASSETTEAFF. CDR3 DNA: TGTGCCAGCAGTGAAACCACTGAAGCTTTCTTT. Together with reference TRBV2 and TRBJ1-1, the CDR3 gives the full variable domain: EPEVTQTPSHQVTQMGQEVILRCVPISNHLYFYWYRQILGQKVEFLVSFYNNEISEKSEIFDDQFSVERPDGSNFTLKIRSTKLEDSAMYFCASSETTEAFFGQGTRLTVV.

This clonotype has at least ten counts. The chain recombines TRBV20-1 with TRBJ1-5; TRBD1 matches at 9 bases. Per the germline V gene, CDR1 is DFQATT and CDR2 is SNEGSKA (reference sequence). The V and J ends lost 3 bases and 6 bases, in that order; junction bases with no gene match: 6. CDR3 length: 14 residues. The CDR3 here is CSARKDRGGQPQHF. The CDR3 nucleotides read TGCAGTGCTAGGAAGGACAGGGGAGGTCAGCCCCAGCATTTT.

The CDR3 DNA reads as TGTGCCAGCAGACGGGGCCGCACTGAAGCTTTCTTT. This gives the protein CASRRGRTEAFF. This chain joins TRBV28 and TRBJ1-1, with a possible D match to TRBD1 (5 bases). V was shortened by 6 bases and J by 4 bases, with 9 bases between the two germline ends. Germline V gives CDR1 MDHEN, CDR2 SYDVKM. CDR3 length equals 12 residues.

The sample holds a few counts of this clonotype. A read error may produce the germline difference seen at one junction end. The CDR3, as DNA: TGCGCCAGCAGCTTGGGAGGAACAGGGAAGCCCCAGAATTTT. Protein product: CASSLGGTGKPQNF. The gene calls are TRBV5-1 and TRBJ1-5; weak D call: TRBD1 (6 bases). CDR1 is SGHRS, CDR2 YFSETQ, per germline. The length of the CDR3 is 14 residues.

This clonotype was seen repeatedly, ten times or more. V is TRBV5-1 and J is TRBJ2-3; D not certain. Trimming pared 0 bases from V and 1 base from J, leaving 6 bases between. This CDR3 comprises 14 residues. Germline values: CDR1 SGHRS, CDR2 YFSETQ. The CDR3 DNA follows: TGCGCCAGCAGCTTGGGCTATGGCACAGATACGCAGTATTTT. Protein: CASSLGYGTDTQYF. The variable domain in full, completed from reference TRBV5-1 and TRBJ2-3, reads KAGVTQTPRYLIKTRGQQVTLSCSPISGHRSVSWYQQTPGQGLQFLFEYFSETQRNKGNFPGRFSGRQFSNSRSEMNVSTLELGDSALYLCASSLGYGTDTQYFGPGTRLTVL.

DNA for the CDR3: TGCGCCAGCAGCCTGACTAGCGGGGTCTACAATGAGCAGTTCTTC. Its translation is CASSLTSGVYNEQFF. This chain connects TRBV5-1 to TRBJ2-1; TRBD2 agrees at 11 bases. The CDR3 is made up of 15 amino acids. V shed 4 bases and J 3 bases; nucleotides not matched to a gene: 3. Germline loops: CDR1 SGHRS, CDR2 YFSETQ.

This clonotype was observed a handful of times. This may be a read error: a much more frequent sequence differs by one nucleotide. J is TRBJ2-7 and V is TRBV20-1; D is ambiguous. CDR1 is DFQATT and CDR2 is SNEGSKA in the germline V gene (reference sequence). The V end lost 0 bases, the J end lost 2 bases, and 8 bases lay between the germline ends. This CDR3 region has 13 residues. The CDR3: CSARDEVPYEQYF. The DNA of the CDR3 is TGCAGTGCTAGAGATGAAGTACCCTACGAGCAGTACTTC.

The V call is TRBV29-1, the J call TRBJ2-1; D gene ambiguous. The germline V gene encodes CDR1 SQVTM and CDR2 ANQGSEA. Trimming left V 3 bases short and J 2 bases short, with 11 bases between. The CDR3 runs to 14 residues. The CDR3 coding sequence is TGCAGCGTTGATCTACAGATGGCCTACAATGAGCAGTTCTTC. Its translation: CSVDLQMAYNEQFF.

The J gene is TRBJ2-3, the V gene TRBV5-6, with 7 bases matching TRBD2. Trimming cost V 5 bases and J 0 bases; bases outside gene matches: 9. CDR1 and CDR2 (germline): SGHDT, YYEEEE. The CDR3 runs to 16 residues. DNA of the CDR3: TGTGCCAGCAGTTATCTAGCGGATGCTAGCACAGATACGCAGTATTTT. It yields the protein CASSYLADASTDTQYF.

CDR3 sequence reads: CASSLPGLAGGPMGVGELFF. CDR3 sequence (DNA): TGTGCCAGCAGCCTACCCGGACTAGCGGGGGGACCCATGGGGGTCGGGGAGCTGTTTTTT. The rearrangement joins TRBV3-1 to TRBJ2-2, with 14 bases matching TRBD2. Germline V gene lookup returns CDR1 LGHDT and CDR2 YNNKEL (reference sequence). V was clipped by 4 bases and J by 7 bases; unmatched bases: 17. CDR3 length equals 20 residues. Drawing the rest from reference TRBV3-1 and TRBJ2-2, the complete variable domain is DTAVSQTPKYLVTQMGNDKSIKCEQNLGHDTMYWYKQDSKKFLKIMFSYNNKELIINETVPNRFSPKSPDKAHLNLHINSLELGDSAVYFCASSLPGLAGGPMGVGELFFGEGSRLTVL.

This clonotype was observed at least ten times. V gene TRBV6-1 combines with J gene TRBJ1-5, with 7 bases identical to TRBD1. The CDR3 contains 16 residues. Germline CDR1 is MNHNS and CDR2 is SASEGT. The V gene end was trimmed by 9 bases and the J gene end by 2 bases; junction bases not matched to a gene: 13. The CDR3 loop reads CASLDRVYVGNQPQHF. The CDR3 region has the DNA TGTGCCAGTCTAGACAGGGTTTACGTTGGCAATCAGCCCCAGCATTTT.

This clonotype has just a few counts. A single base separates this from a much larger clone, so it may be a read error. CDR3 nucleotide sequence: TGCAGTGCTAGAGACAGGGGCATTAATTCACCCCTCCACTTT. Translation gives CSARDRGINSPLHF. The rearrangement joins TRBV20-1 to TRBJ1-6, with TRBD1 as a possible D gene (6 bases). CDR3 length: 14 residues. Per the germline V gene, CDR1 is DFQATT and CDR2 is SNEGSKA (reference sequence). Trimming removed 0 bases from V and 6 bases from J, with 9 bases in between.

This clonotype has a handful of counts. The V call is TRBV29-1, the J call TRBJ2-1, with D unresolved. Germline loops: CDR1 SQVTM, CDR2 ANQGSEA. The CDR3 runs 10 residues. Trimming cost V 7 bases and J 7 bases, with 8 bases left between them. This CDR3 reads CSGLNNEQFF. In nucleotides, the CDR3 is TGCAGCGGCCTTAATAATGAGCAGTTCTTC.

This clonotype was observed at least ten times. The chain is built from TRBV7-2 and TRBJ2-3, with 9 bases that match TRBD2. This CDR3 comprises 16 residues. The trim removed 1 base at V and 2 bases at J, leaving 4 bases unmatched. CDR1 SGHTA and CDR2 FQGNSA come from the germline V gene. The CDR3 spells CASSLDPGLATDTQYF. CDR3 coding DNA: TGTGCCAGCAGCTTAGACCCGGGACTAGCCACAGATACGCAGTATTTT.

In its sample, this clonotype was seen many times. V usage is TRBV2 and J usage is TRBJ1-5; D is undetermined. CDR1 SNHLY and CDR2 FYNNEI come from the germline V gene. This CDR3 comprises 18 residues. V lost 0 bases and J lost 1, with 16 bases in between. CDR3 sequence: CASSEAGGRGWSNQPQHF. The CDR3 DNA follows: TGTGCCAGCAGTGAAGCCGGCGGGAGAGGTTGGAGCAATCAGCCCCAGCATTTT.

This clonotype was seen repeatedly, ten times or more. V gene TRBV12-3 or TRBV12-4 combines with J gene TRBJ2-7, with a possible D match to TRBD2 (6 bases). Trimming removed 2 bases at V and 3 bases at J, with 8 bases between. CDR3 length equals 13 residues. CDR3 DNA sequence: TGTGCCAGCAGTTTACGGGAGAACTACGAGCAGTACTTC. It specifies CASSLRENYEQYF.